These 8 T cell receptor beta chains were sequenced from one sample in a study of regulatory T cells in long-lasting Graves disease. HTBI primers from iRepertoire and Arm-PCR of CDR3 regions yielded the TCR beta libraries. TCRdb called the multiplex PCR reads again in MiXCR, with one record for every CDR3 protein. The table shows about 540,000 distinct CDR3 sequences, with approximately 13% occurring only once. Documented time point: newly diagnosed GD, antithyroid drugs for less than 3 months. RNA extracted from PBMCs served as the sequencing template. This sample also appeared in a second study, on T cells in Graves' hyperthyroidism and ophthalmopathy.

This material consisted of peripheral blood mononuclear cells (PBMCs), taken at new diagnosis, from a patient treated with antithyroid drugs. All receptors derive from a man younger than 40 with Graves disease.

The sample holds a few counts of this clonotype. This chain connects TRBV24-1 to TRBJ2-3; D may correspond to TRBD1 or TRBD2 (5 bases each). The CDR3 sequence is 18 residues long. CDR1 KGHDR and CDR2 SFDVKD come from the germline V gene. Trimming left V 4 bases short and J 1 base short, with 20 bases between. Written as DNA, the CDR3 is TGTGCCACCAGTGACCCCACTCCGAGGGAAGGGGGCACAGATACGCAGTATTTT. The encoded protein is CATSDPTPREGGTDTQYF.

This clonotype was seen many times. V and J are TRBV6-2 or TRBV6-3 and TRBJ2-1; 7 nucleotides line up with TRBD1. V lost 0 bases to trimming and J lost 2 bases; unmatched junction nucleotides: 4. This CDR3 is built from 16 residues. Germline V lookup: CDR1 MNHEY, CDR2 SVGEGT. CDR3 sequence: CASSYSQGVAYNEQFF. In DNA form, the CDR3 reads TGTGCCAGCAGTTACTCGCAGGGGGTGGCCTACAATGAGCAGTTCTTC.

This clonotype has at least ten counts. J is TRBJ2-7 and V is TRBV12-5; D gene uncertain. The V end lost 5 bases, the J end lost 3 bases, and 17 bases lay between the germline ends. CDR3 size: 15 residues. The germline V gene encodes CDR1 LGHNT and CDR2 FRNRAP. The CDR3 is CASGPPGRKLYEQYF. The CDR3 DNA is TGTGCTAGTGGTCCCCCGGGCAGGAAGCTCTACGAGCAGTACTTC.

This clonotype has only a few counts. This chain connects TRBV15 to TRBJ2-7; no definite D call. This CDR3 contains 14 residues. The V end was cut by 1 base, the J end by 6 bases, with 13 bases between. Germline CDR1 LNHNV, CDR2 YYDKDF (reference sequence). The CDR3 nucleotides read TGTGCCACCAGCAGAGCCCCTCCCGCCGGCGAGCAGTACTTC. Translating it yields CATSRAPPAGEQYF. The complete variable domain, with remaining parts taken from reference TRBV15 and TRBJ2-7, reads DAMVIQNPRYQVTQFGKPVTLSCSQTLNHNVMYWYQQKSSQAPKLLFHYYDKDFNNEADTPDNFQSRRPNTSFCFLDIRSPGLGDTAMYLCATSRAPPAGEQYFGPGTRLTVT.

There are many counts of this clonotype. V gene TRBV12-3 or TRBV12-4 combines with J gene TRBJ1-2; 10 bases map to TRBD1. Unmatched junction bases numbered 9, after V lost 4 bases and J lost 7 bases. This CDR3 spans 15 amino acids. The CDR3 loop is CASSSQGTGVFGYTF. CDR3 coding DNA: TGTGCCAGCAGTTCCCAAGGGACAGGGGTTTTTGGCTACACCTTC.

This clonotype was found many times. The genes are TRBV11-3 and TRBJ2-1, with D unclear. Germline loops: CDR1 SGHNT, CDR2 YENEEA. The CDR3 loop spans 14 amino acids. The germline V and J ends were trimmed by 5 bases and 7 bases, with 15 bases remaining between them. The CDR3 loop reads CASSNQRLGNEQFF. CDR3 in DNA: TGTGCCAGCAGCAATCAAAGACTTGGAAATGAGCAGTTCTTC.

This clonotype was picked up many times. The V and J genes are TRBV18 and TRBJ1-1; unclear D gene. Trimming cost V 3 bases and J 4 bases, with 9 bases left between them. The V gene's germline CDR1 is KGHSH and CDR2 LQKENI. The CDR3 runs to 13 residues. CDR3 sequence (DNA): TGTGCCAGCTCACCCGATAGGGTCACTGAAGCTTTCTTT. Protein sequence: CASSPDRVTEAFF.

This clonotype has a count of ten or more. CDR3 sequence: CASSLDGTGISGELFF. DNA for the CDR3: TGTGCCAGCAGCTTAGACGGGACAGGGATATCCGGGGAGCTGTTTTTT. The chain joins TRBV7-2 to TRBJ2-2; 9 bases match TRBD1. Germline CDR1 reads SGHTA; CDR2 reads FQGNSA. The CDR3 length is 16 residues. J lost 6 bases, V lost 1 base, and 6 bases had no gene match.